The entry below describes one T cell receptor (beta chain). This specimen belongs to a study of blood T cell repertoires in COVID-19. Study in general: The United States, Italy and Spain were the sources of the acute and convalescent COVID-19 samples.

The junction had 4 bases not matched to a gene; V was cut back by 4 bases and J by 1 base. The CDR3 extends over 15 amino acids. CDR1 and CDR2 (germline): MGHRA, YSYEKL. The data were produced by immunoSEQ multiplex PCR, yet TCRdb's version contains in-frame clones alone and is incomplete. The table has about 130,000 clones, approximately 84% seen once; the top ten hold about 13%. V gene TRBV4-1 combines with J gene TRBJ1-1; 9 nucleotides line up with TRBD1. The source material was peripheral blood. This clonotype was obtained from a human donor in a cohort sampled during active COVID-19. The CDR3 coding sequence is TGCGCCAGCAGCCCACCGGGACAGGGGAACACTGAAGCTTTCTTT. Translated: CASSPPGQGNTEAFF.